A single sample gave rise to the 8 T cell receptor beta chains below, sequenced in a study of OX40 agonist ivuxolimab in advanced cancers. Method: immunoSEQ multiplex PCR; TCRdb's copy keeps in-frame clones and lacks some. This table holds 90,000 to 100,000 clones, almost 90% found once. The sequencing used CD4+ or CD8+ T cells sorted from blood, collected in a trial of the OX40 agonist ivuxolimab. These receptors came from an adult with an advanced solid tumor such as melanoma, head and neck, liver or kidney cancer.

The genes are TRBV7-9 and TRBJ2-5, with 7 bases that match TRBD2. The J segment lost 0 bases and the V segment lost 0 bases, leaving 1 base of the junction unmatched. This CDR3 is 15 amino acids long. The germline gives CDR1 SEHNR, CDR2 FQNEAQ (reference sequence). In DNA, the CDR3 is TGTGCCAGCAGCTTAGCCAGCGGGAACCAAGAGACCCAGTACTTC. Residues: CASSLASGNQETQYF.

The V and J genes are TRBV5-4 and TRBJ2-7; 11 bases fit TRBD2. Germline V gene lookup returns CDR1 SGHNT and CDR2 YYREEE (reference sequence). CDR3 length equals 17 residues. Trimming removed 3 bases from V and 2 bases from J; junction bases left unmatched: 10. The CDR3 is CASSSPGLAERTYEQYF. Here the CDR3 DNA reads TGTGCCAGCAGCTCACCGGGACTAGCGGAGAGAACCTACGAGCAGTACTTC. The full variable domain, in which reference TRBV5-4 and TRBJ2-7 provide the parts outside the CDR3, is ETGVTQSPTHLIKTRGQQVTLRCSSQSGHNTVSWYQQALGQGPQFIFQYYREEENGRGNFPPRFSGLQFPNYSSELNVNALELDDSALYLCASSSPGLAERTYEQYFGPGTRLTVT.

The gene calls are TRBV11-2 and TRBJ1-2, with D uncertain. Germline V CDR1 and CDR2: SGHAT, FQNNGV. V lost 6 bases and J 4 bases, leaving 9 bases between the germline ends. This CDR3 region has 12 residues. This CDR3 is CASRAGPYGYTF. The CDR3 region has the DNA TGTGCCAGCAGGGCGGGTCCCTATGGCTACACCTTC.

This CDR3 is CASSGTGRGNQPQHF. Here the CDR3 DNA reads TGTGCCAGCTCAGGGACAGGGAGAGGCAATCAGCCCCAGCATTTT. This sequence joins TRBV18 and TRBJ1-5; 9 nucleotides line up with TRBD1. Germline V gene data show CDR1 as KGHSH and CDR2 as LQKENI. With 5 bases clipped from V and 2 bases from J, the junction kept 4 bases outside the gene matches. The CDR3 has 15 residues.

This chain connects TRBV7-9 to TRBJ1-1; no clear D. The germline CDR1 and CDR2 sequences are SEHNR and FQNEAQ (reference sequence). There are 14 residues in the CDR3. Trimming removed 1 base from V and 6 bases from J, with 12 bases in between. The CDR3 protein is CASSLEPGRAEAFF. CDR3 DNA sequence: TGTGCCAGCAGCTTAGAACCGGGCAGAGCTGAAGCTTTCTTT.

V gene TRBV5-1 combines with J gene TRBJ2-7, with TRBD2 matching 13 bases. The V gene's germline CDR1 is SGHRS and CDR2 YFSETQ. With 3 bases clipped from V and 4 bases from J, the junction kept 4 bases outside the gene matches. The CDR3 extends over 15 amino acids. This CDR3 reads CASSWTSGSRYEQYF. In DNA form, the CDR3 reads TGCGCCAGCAGCTGGACTAGCGGGAGTCGATACGAGCAGTACTTC. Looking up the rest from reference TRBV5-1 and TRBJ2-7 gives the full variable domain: KAGVTQTPRYLIKTRGQQVTLSCSPISGHRSVSWYQQTPGQGLQFLFEYFSETQRNKGNFPGRFSGRQFSNSRSEMNVSTLELGDSALYLCASSWTSGSRYEQYFGPGTRLTVT.

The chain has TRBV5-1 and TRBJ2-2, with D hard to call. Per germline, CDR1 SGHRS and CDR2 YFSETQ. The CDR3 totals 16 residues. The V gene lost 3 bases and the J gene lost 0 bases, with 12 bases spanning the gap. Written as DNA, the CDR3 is TGCGCCAGCAGCTGGCCCCGGACCGCGAACACCGGGGAGCTGTTTTTT. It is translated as CASSWPRTANTGELFF.

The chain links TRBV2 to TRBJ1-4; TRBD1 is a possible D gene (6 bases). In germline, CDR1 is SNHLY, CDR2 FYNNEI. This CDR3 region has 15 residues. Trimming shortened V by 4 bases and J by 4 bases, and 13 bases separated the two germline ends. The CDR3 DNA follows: TGTGCCAGCAGTGCCGCAGGGGCCGATAATGAAAAACTGTTTTTT. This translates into CASSAAGADNEKLFF.